Listed here are 2 T cell receptor beta chains from one sample, sequenced in a study of blood T cell repertoires in COVID-19. Libraries were prepared by immunoSEQ multiplex PCR; TCRdb keeps only in-frame clonotypes and omits some of them. The sample lists roughly 150,000 clones, 85% to 90% occurring once. Sequencing was done on a sample of peripheral blood. The receptors originated from a man aged 50-59 years who had recovered from COVID-19.

The chain carries TRBV7-9 and TRBJ1-1, with D possibly matching TRBD1 (5 bases). Germline CDR1 is SEHNR and CDR2 is FQNEAQ (reference sequence). This CDR3 region has 15 residues. With 5 bases removed from V and 2 bases from J, the gap between germline ends came to 15 bases. CDR3 sequence reads: CASSQAQGINTEAFF. In nucleotides, the CDR3 is TGTGCCAGCAGCCAAGCCCAGGGTATTAACACTGAAGCTTTCTTT.

This clone has a handful of counts. The CDR3 here is CASTDGDRGGQPQHF. The CDR3 DNA reads TGTGCCAGCACCGACGGGGACAGGGGGGGACAGCCCCAGCATTTT. The chain is built from TRBV6-1 and TRBJ1-5; TRBD1 matches 11 bases. The junction had 9 bases not matched to a gene; V was cut back by 7 bases and J by 7 bases. The CDR3 has 15 residues. Germline V gene lookup returns CDR1 MNHNS and CDR2 SASEGT.